These T cell receptor beta chains were read from a single sample in a study of technical replicates of blood from a handful of donors. Assay: immunoSEQ multiplex PCR; the TCRdb copy retains only in-frame clones and omits some. The sample lists about 70,000 clones, roughly 92% occurring once. Sequencing was performed on T cells isolated from PBMCs. The source of these receptors is a human donor in good health. The CDR3 runs from the conserved cysteine through the conserved F or W. D genes are given only for firm matches. The size entry is marked missing in some rows and otherwise reads once, few, many or a size class.

abundance,j_gene,v_gene,d_gene,CDR3aa,CDR3nt
-,TRBJ1-3,TRBV7-3,-,CASSSQGYSGNTIYF,TGTGCCAGCAGCTCGCAGGGATATTCGGGAAACACCATATATTTT
-,TRBJ2-7,TRBV4-3,TRBD2,CASSQGSGLAVTYEQYF,TGCGCCAGCAGCCAAGGTTCAGGACTAGCGGTGACCTACGAGCAGTACTTC
-,TRBJ1-1,TRBV6-5,-,CASRSNGQTEAFF,TGTGCCAGCAGGTCAAATGGACAGACTGAAGCTTTCTTT
once,TRBJ2-1,TRBV4-3,TRBD2,CASSQEIGSGTHEQFF,TGCGCCAGCAGCCAAGAGATAGGTAGCGGGACGCATGAGCAGTTCTTC
once,TRBJ2-2,TRBV11-3,TRBD1,CASSLGQGQGGELFF,TGTGCCAGCAGCTTAGGACAGGGCCAAGGCGGGGAGCTGTTTTTT
once,TRBJ2-7,TRBV29-1,-,CSVAHRADSYEQYF,TGCAGCGTTGCCCACAGAGCGGACTCCTACGAGCAGTACTTC
-,TRBJ2-2,TRBV6-5,TRBD2,CASSTGSGRRELFF,TGTGCCAGCAGTACTGGTAGCGGGAGGAGGGAGCTGTTTTTT
-,TRBJ2-7,TRBV11-2,TRBD1,CASSPGTAYEQYF,TGTGCCAGCAGCCCAGGGACAGCTTACGAGCAGTACTTC
-,TRBJ1-1,TRBV18,-,CASYEGAEAFF,TGTGCCAGCTATGAGGGGGCTGAAGCTTTCTTT
-,TRBJ2-7,TRBV2,TRBD1,CASRRDRDRAYEQYF,TGTGCCAGCCGACGGGACAGGGATCGAGCCTACGAGCAGTACTTC
-,TRBJ1-1,TRBV7-3,-,CASSFMGGQAFF,TGTGCCAGCAGCTTTATGGGTGGGCAAGCTTTCTTT
-,TRBJ2-3,TRBV10-3,-,CATRASDTQYF,TGTGCCACCAGGGCATCAGATACGCAGTATTTT
-,TRBJ2-1,TRBV10-3,TRBD2,CAISREGSGDYNEQFF,TGTGCCATCTCTCGAGAGGGTAGCGGGGACTACAATGAGCAGTTCTTC
-,TRBJ1-1,TRBV10-3,-,CAISDGTSNTEAFF,TGTGCCATCAGTGATGGGACATCGAACACTGAAGCTTTCTTT
once,TRBJ1-4,TRBV7-2,-,CASSFISFEKLFF,TGTGCCAGCAGCTTTATTTCTTTCGAGAAACTGTTTTTT
-,TRBJ1-2,TRBV27,TRBD1,CASRGTGRIGYTF,TGTGCCAGCCGAGGGACAGGGCGCATTGGCTACACCTTC
-,TRBJ2-5,TRBV7-2,-,CASSLDTSSVRETQYF,TGTGCCAGCAGCTTAGACACTAGCTCGGTTCGAGAGACCCAGTACTTC
-,TRBJ2-5,TRBV13,-,CASSPWRAQETQYF,TGTGCCAGCAGCCCCTGGAGGGCCCAGGAGACCCAGTACTTC
-,TRBJ1-1,TRBV4-3,TRBD1,CASSYWTGMNTEAFF,TGCGCCAGCAGCTATTGGACAGGGATGAACACTGAAGCTTTCTTT
-,TRBJ1-2,TRBV18,-,CASSPPTVKNYGYTF,TGTGCCAGCTCACCACCAACAGTTAAGAACTATGGCTACACCTTC
few,TRBJ1-1,TRBV19,-,CASSITENTEAFF,TGTGCCAGTAGTATTACAGAGAACACTGAAGCTTTCTTT
-,TRBJ1-1,TRBV2,TRBD1,CASSGTGAMETEAFF,TGTGCCAGCAGCGGGACAGGGGCCATGGAGACTGAAGCTTTCTTT
-,TRBJ2-5,TRBV7-2,-,CASSPVPETQYF,TGTGCCAGCAGCCCCGTCCCAGAGACCCAGTACTTC
once,TRBJ2-5,TRBV5-1,TRBD2,CASQAGGVETQYF,TGCGCCAGCCAGGCGGGAGGCGTCGAGACCCAGTACTTC
-,TRBJ2-7,TRBV1,-,CTSSQDGFPSRYEQYF,TGCACCAGCAGCCAAGACGGGTTTCCTAGCAGATACGAGCAGTACTTC
-,TRBJ2-7,TRBV4-1,TRBD2,CASSQATSVLYEQYF,TGCGCCAGCAGCCAAGCAACTAGCGTTTTATACGAGCAGTACTTC